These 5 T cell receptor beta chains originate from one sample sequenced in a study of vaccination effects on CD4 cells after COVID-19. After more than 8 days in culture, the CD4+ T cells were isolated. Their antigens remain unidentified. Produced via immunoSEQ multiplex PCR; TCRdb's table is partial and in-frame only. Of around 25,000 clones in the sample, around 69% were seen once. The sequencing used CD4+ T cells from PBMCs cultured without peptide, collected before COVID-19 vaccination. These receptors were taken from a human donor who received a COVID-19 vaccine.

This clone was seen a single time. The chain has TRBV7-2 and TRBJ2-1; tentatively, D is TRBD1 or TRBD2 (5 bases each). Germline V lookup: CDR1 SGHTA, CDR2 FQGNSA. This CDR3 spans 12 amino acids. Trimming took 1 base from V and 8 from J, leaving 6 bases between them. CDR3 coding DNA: TGTGCCAGCAGCTTAGGAGGGGATGAGCAGTTCTTC. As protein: CASSLGGDEQFF.

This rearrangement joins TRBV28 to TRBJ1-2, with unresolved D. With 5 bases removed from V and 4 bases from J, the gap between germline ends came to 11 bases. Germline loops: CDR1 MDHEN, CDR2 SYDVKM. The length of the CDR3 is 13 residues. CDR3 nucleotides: TGTGCCAGCAGTCCCGGACCTTTCTATGGCTACACCTTC. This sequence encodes CASSPGPFYGYTF.

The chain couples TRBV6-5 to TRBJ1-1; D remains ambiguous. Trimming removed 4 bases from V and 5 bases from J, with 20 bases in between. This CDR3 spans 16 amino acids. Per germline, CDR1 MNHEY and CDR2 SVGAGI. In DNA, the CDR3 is TGTGCCAGCAGTTTACCTAACATACGACTGACTACTGAAGCTTTCTTT. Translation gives CASSLPNIRLTTEAFF.

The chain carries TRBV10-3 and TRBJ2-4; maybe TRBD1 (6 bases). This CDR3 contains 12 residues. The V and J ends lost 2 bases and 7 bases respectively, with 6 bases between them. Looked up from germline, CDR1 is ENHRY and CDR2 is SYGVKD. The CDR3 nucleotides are TGTGCCATCAGTGAGACAGGGAACATTCAGTACTTC. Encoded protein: CAISETGNIQYF.

The CDR3 DNA follows: TGTGCCAGCAGTTACAGTATAGCCCCCCAGAGCACTGAAGCTTTCTTT. This gives the protein CASSYSIAPQSTEAFF. The chain is built from TRBV6-2 or TRBV6-3 and TRBJ1-1; D gene unclear. This CDR3 contains 16 residues. V was cut by 2 bases and J by 4 bases, with 17 bases left in between. From germline, CDR1 is MNHEY and CDR2 SVGEGT.